This T cell receptor beta chain was captured in a study of CD4 T cells in relation to SARS-CoV-2 and coronaviruses. Across the study: TCR beta CDR3s were sequenced after approximately ten-day antigen culture of PBMCs.

Repertoires were generated with immunoSEQ multiplex PCR, while TCRdb's copy carries only in-frame clones and drops some. The sample lists under 35,000 clones, about 76% occurring once. Study observations and caveats: No crossreactivity against non-spike viral proteins was tested here.

CD4+ T cells from unexposed donors were obtained before the COVID-19 pandemic (2011-2018). CD4+ T cells were isolated from the cells after around eleven days of culture. Cells permitting, SARS-CoV-2 S/N and four cold-coronavirus spikes were tested on unexposed-donor CD4+ T cells. PBMCs were plated at two million per well in IL-2-containing medium. On this clone itself: Its antigen is not known.

The sequenced sample was CD4+ T cells from PBMCs, cultured in vitro. The clonotype was recovered from a human donor in good health.

CDR3 nucleotide sequence: TGTGCCAGCAGTGGAAGTTCACCCCTCCACTTT. Amino acid sequence: CASSGSSPLHF. The genes are TRBV2 and TRBJ1-6; no firm D call. V gave up 4 bases and J gave up 9 bases, with 4 bases separating them. The CDR3 is 11 residues long. Germline V gives CDR1 SNHLY, CDR2 FYNNEI.